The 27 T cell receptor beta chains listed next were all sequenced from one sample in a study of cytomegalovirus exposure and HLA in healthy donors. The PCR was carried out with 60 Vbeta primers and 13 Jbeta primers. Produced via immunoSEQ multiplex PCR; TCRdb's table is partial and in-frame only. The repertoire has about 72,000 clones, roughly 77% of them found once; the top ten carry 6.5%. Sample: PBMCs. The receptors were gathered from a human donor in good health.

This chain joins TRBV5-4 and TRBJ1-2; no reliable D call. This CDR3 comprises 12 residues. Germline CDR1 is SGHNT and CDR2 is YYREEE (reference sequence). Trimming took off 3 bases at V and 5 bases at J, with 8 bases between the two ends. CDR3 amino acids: CASSYPEYGYTF. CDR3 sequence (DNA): TGTGCCAGCAGCTACCCGGAGTATGGCTACACCTTC.

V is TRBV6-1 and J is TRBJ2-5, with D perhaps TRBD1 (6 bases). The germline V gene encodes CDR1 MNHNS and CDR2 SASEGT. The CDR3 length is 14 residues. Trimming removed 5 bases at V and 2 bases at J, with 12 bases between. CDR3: CASSIQGPQETQYF. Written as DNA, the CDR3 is TGTGCCAGCAGTATACAGGGACCGCAAGAGACCCAGTACTTC.

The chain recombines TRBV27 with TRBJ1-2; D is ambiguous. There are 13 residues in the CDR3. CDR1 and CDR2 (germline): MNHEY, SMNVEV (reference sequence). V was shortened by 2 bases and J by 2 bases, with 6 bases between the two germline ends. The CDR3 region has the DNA TGTGCCAGCAGTTTACAGGCCAACTATGGCTACACCTTC. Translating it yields CASSLQANYGYTF.

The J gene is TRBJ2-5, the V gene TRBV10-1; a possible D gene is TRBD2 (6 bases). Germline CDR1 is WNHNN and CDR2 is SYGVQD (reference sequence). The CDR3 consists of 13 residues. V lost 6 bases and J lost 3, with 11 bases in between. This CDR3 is CASRDRGKETQYF. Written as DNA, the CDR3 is TGCGCCAGCAGAGATCGGGGGAAAGAGACCCAGTACTTC.

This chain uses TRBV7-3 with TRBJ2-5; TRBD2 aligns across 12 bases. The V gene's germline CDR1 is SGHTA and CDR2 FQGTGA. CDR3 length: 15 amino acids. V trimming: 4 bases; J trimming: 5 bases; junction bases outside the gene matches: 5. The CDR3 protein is CASSSGLAGHETQYF. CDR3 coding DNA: TGTGCCAGCAGCTCCGGACTAGCGGGGCATGAGACCCAGTACTTC.

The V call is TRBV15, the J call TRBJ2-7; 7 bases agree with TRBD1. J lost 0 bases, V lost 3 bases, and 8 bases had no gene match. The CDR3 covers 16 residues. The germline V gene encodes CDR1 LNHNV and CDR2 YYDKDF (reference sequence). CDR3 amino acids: CATSSNDRVGSYEQYF. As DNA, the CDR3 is TGTGCCACCAGCAGCAACGACAGGGTTGGCTCCTACGAGCAGTACTTC. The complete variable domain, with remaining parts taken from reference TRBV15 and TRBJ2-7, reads DAMVIQNPRYQVTQFGKPVTLSCSQTLNHNVMYWYQQKSSQAPKLLFHYYDKDFNNEADTPDNFQSRRPNTSFCFLDIRSPGLGDTAMYLCATSSNDRVGSYEQYFGPGTRLTVT.

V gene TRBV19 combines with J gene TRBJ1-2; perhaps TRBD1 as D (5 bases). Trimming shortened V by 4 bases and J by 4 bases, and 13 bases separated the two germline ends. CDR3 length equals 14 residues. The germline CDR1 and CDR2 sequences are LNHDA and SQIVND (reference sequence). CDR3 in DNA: TGTGCCAGTAGTACCAGGGCGGAGGGCTATGGCTACACCTTC. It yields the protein CASSTRAEGYGYTF.

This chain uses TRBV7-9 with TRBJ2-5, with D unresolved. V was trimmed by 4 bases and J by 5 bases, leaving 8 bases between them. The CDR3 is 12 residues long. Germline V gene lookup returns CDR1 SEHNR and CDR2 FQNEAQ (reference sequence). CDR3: CASSSSGETQYF. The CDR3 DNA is TGTGCCAGCAGCTCGTCCGGGGAGACCCAGTACTTC.

CDR3 in amino acids: CASSAGTVNYGYTF. CDR3 sequence (DNA): TGTGCCAGCAGTGCCGGGACAGTCAACTATGGCTACACCTTC. This chain joins TRBV6-1 and TRBJ1-2; 7 nucleotides match TRBD1. CDR1 MNHNS and CDR2 SASEGT come from the germline V gene. Trimming cost V 4 bases and J 2 bases; bases outside gene matches: 4. The CDR3 contains 14 residues.

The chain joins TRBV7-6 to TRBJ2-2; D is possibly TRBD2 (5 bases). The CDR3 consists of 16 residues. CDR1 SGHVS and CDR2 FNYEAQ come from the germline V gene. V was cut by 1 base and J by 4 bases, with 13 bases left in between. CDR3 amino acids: CASSLDPSFGTGELFF. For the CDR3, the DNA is TGTGCCAGCAGCTTAGATCCTAGCTTCGGCACCGGGGAGCTGTTTTTT.

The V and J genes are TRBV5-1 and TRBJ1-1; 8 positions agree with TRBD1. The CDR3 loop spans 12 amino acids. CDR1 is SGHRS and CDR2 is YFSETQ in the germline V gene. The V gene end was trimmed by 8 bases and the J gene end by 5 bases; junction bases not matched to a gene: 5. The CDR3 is CASGQGDTEAFF. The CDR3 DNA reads TGCGCCAGTGGACAGGGAGATACTGAAGCTTTCTTT.

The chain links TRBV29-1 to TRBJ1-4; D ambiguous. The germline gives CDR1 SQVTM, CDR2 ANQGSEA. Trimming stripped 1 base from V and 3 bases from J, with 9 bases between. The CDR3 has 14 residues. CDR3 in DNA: TGCAGCGTTGAAGGGAGCAGTCCTAATGAAAAACTGTTTTTT. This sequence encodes CSVEGSSPNEKLFF.

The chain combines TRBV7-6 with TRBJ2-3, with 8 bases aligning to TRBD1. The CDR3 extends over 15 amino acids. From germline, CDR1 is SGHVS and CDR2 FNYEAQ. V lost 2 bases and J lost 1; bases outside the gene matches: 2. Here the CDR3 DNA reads TGTGCCAGCAGCTTAAAACAGGGGGGCACAGATACGCAGTATTTT. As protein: CASSLKQGGTDTQYF.

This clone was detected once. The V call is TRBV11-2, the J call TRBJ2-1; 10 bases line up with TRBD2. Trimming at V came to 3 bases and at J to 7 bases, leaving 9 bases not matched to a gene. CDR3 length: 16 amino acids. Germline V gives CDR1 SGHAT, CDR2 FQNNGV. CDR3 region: CASSFTSGDLRNEQFF. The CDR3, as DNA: TGTGCCAGCAGCTTCACTAGCGGGGATTTGAGGAATGAGCAGTTCTTC.

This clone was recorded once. CDR3 in DNA: TGTGCCAGCAGTTTTAGTAGACAGAAGAATGAAAAACTGTTTTTT. It specifies CASSFSRQKNEKLFF. The chain couples TRBV28 to TRBJ1-4, with D possibly TRBD1 on 5 matching bases. The germline V gene has CDR1 MDHEN and CDR2 SYDVKM. Deletions cut 3 bases from V and 5 bases from J, with 13 bases between. The CDR3 runs 15 residues.

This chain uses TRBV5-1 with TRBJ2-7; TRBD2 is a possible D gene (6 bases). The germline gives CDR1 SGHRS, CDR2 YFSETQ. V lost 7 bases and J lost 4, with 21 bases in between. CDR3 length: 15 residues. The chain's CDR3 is CASSDPRGFEYEQYF. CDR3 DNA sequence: TGCGCCAGCTCAGATCCACGGGGGTTCGAGTACGAGCAGTACTTC.

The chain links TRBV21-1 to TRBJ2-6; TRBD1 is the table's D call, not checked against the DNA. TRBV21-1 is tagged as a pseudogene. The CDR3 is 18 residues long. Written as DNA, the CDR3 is TGTGCCAGCAGCCCAAAGGGACAGGGCCTGAGGGGGGCCAACGTCCTGACTTTC. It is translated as CASSPKGQGLRGANVLTF.

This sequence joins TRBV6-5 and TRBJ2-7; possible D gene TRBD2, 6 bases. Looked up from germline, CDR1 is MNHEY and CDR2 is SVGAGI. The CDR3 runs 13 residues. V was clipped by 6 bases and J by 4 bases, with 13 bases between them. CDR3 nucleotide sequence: TGTGCCAGCAGACCTGCGGGGCTTTACGAGCAGTACTTC. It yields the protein CASRPAGLYEQYF.

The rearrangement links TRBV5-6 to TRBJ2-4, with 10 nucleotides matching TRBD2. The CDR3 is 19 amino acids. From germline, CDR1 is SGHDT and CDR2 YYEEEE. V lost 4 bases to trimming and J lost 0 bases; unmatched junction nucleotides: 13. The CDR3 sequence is CASSPRLAGGFLAKNIQYF. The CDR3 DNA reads TGTGCCAGCAGCCCCCGACTAGCGGGCGGATTTTTAGCCAAAAACATTCAGTACTTC.

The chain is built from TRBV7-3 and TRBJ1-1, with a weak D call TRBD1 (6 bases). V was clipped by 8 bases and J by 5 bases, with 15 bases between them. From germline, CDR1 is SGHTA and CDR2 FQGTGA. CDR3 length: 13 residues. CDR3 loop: CASGTGGQTEAFF. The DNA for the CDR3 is TGTGCCAGCGGGACGGGGGGCCAAACTGAAGCTTTCTTT.

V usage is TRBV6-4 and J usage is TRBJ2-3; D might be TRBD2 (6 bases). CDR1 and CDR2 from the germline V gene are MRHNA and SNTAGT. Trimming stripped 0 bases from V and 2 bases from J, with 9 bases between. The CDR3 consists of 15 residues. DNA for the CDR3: TGTGCCAGCAGTGACTCGGCGGGGTCCACAGATACGCAGTATTTT. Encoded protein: CASSDSAGSTDTQYF.

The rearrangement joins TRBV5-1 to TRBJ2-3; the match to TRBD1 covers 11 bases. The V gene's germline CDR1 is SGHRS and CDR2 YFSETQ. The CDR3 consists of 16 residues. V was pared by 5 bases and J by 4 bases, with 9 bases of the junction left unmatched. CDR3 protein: CASSSPGTGGPDTQYF. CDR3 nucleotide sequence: TGCGCCAGCAGTTCCCCCGGGACAGGGGGGCCAGATACGCAGTATTTT.

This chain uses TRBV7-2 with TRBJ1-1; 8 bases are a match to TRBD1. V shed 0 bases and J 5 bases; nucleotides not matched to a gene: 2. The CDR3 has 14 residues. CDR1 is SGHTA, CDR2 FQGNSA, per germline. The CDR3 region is CASSLAQGGTEAFF. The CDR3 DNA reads TGTGCCAGCAGCTTAGCACAGGGGGGAACTGAAGCTTTCTTT.

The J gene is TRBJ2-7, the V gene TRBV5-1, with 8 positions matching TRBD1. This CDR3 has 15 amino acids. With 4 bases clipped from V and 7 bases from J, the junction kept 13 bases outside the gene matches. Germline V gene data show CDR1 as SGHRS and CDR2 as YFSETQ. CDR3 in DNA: TGCGCCAGCAGCACCCGGACAGGGTACGCAGGGGAGCAGTACTTC. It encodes CASSTRTGYAGEQYF.

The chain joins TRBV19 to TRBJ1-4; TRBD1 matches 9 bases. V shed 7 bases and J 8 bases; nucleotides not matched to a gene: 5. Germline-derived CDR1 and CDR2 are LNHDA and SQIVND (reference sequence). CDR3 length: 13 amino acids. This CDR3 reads CASKQGAEEKLFF. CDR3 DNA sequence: TGTGCCAGTAAACAGGGGGCAGAGGAAAAACTGTTTTTT.

The CDR3 region is CASSLVFQGGDTQYF. DNA for the CDR3: TGCGCCAGCAGCTTGGTGTTTCAGGGGGGAGATACGCAGTATTTT. This chain connects TRBV5-1 to TRBJ2-3, with a possible D match to TRBD1 (7 bases). This CDR3 has 15 amino acids. The germline V gene encodes CDR1 SGHRS and CDR2 YFSETQ. Trimming took 0 bases from V and 5 from J, leaving 13 bases between them.

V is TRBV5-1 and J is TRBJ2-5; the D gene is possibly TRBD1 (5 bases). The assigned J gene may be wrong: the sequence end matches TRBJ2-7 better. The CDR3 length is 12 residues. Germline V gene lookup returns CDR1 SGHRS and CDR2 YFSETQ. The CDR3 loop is CASSFGHDEQYF. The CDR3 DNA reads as TGCGCCAGCAGCTTCGGACACGACGAGCAGTACTTC.